This TCR beta chain was found in a study of cytomegalovirus exposure and HLA in healthy donors. Use of 60 Vbeta and 13 Jbeta primers characterized the PCR. Only in-frame clones appear in the TCRdb table, and some are missing; sequencing was by immunoSEQ multiplex PCR. The sample holds more than 75,000 clones, 70% to 85% seen once. A word on this clone: Its antigen is still unknown.

Overall study findings and caveats: Cytomegalovirus association was listed for 150 to 200 TCR beta chains. Productive status was seen about 90% or about 30% of the time for most TCR beta V segments in an earlier analysis.

CDR1 and CDR2 from the germline V gene are SQVTM and ANQGSEA. The CDR3 runs 14 residues. The ends were cut back, 7 bases at V and 1 base at J, with 16 bases in the middle. This TCR came from a man in his forties in good health and CMV-seropositive. The sequencing sample was made of PBMCs. The V call is TRBV29-1, the J call TRBJ1-1; maybe TRBD1 (5 bases). In DNA, the CDR3 is TGCAGCGCCCCTTTAGGAGGGACGAACACTGAAGCTTTCTTT. It translates to CSAPLGGTNTEAFF.